The rows below give T cell receptor beta chains drawn from one sample of a study of blood T cell repertoires in COVID-19. Some clones are missing from TCRdb's copy, which holds only in-frame ones; the method was immunoSEQ multiplex PCR. The sample has approximately 310,000 clones; about 89% are singletons. The sample taken for sequencing was peripheral blood. Source of these receptors: a woman aged 50 to 60 who had recovered from COVID-19. CDR3s include the opening cysteine and the closing phenylalanine or tryptophan. Fields, in order: V gene, D gene, J gene, clone size, CDR3 DNA, CDR3 protein. A D gene is named only where the DNA matches it firmly. Expanded clones are given a class, and other clones once, few, many or no size at all.

V gene: TRBV30; D gene: -; J gene: TRBJ1-1; clone size: -; CDR3 DNA: TGTGCCTGGATTGACGGGGGGCCCACTGAAGCTTTCTTT; CDR3 protein: CAWIDGGPTEAFF
V gene: TRBV28; D gene: -; J gene: TRBJ2-7; clone size: once; CDR3 DNA: TGTGCCAGCAGTCCTACCCCGGGGAATGTGTACGAGCAGTACTTC; CDR3 protein: CASSPTPGNVYEQYF
V gene: TRBV30; D gene: TRBD2; J gene: TRBJ2-5; clone size: -; CDR3 DNA: TGTGCCTGGAGTGTCTGGACTAGCGGAAAAGAGACCCAGTACTTC; CDR3 protein: CAWSVWTSGKETQYF
V gene: TRBV19; D gene: -; J gene: TRBJ1-4; clone size: once; CDR3 DNA: TGTGCCAGTAGTTCTCCTCGGACGGGAAGTAATGAAAAACTGTTTTTT; CDR3 protein: CASSSPRTGSNEKLFF
V gene: TRBV11-2; D gene: -; J gene: TRBJ2-2; clone size: -; CDR3 DNA: TGTGCCAGCAGCTTGGGCTTTGTCGGCACCGGGGAGCTGTTTTTT; CDR3 protein: CASSLGFVGTGELFF
V gene: TRBV15; D gene: -; J gene: TRBJ2-7; clone size: once; CDR3 DNA: TGTGCCACCAGCAGAGATCGGAGCAGCACCTACGAGCAGTACTTC; CDR3 protein: CATSRDRSSTYEQYF
V gene: TRBV5-6; D gene: TRBD1; J gene: TRBJ2-7; clone size: -; CDR3 DNA: TGTGCCAGCAGCTTGGGTACAGGGGGCTGGTCCTACGAGCAGTACTTC; CDR3 protein: CASSLGTGGWSYEQYF
V gene: TRBV27; D gene: -; J gene: TRBJ2-7; clone size: -; CDR3 DNA: TGTGCCAGCAGGGCGGGACCGGTCGTGGGCGTGCAGTACTTC; CDR3 protein: CASRAGPVVGVQYF
V gene: TRBV6-5; D gene: -; J gene: TRBJ2-7; clone size: -; CDR3 DNA: TGTGCCAGCAGAGTGCTATCGAGCTCCTACGAGCAGTACTTC; CDR3 protein: CASRVLSSSYEQYF
V gene: TRBV14; D gene: -; J gene: TRBJ2-3; clone size: -; CDR3 DNA: TGTGCCAGCAGCCAACAAATCGCGGGCGGGGATACGCAGTATTTT; CDR3 protein: CASSQQIAGGDTQYF
V gene: TRBV2; D gene: TRBD2; J gene: TRBJ2-7; clone size: -; CDR3 DNA: TGTGCCACTAGCGGGAGTTTTGAGCAGTACTTC; CDR3 protein: CATSGSFEQYF
V gene: TRBV20-1; D gene: -; J gene: TRBJ1-1; clone size: -; CDR3 DNA: TGCAGTGCTAGTATAGGGGCGGCGAACACTGAAGCTTTCTTT; CDR3 protein: CSASIGAANTEAFF
V gene: TRBV19; D gene: -; J gene: TRBJ1-5; clone size: -; CDR3 DNA: TGTGCCAGCGCTAGGGCAGGGGCGAGCAATCAGCCCCAGCATTTT; CDR3 protein: CASARAGASNQPQHF
V gene: TRBV4-1; D gene: TRBD1; J gene: TRBJ2-5; clone size: -; CDR3 DNA: TGCGCCAGCAGCCAACACCAGACAGGGCCTCGAGAGACCCAGTACTTC; CDR3 protein: CASSQHQTGPRETQYF
V gene: TRBV29-1; D gene: TRBD2; J gene: TRBJ2-1; clone size: -; CDR3 DNA: TGCAGCGTGGGGGGGACTAGCGGCAATGAGCAGTTCTTC; CDR3 protein: CSVGGTSGNEQFF
V gene: TRBV7-2; D gene: -; J gene: TRBJ2-7; clone size: -; CDR3 DNA: TGTGCCAGCAGCTTATTTAGTTGGAGTAACGAGCAGTACTTC; CDR3 protein: CASSLFSWSNEQYF
V gene: TRBV27; D gene: -; J gene: TRBJ2-1; clone size: -; CDR3 DNA: TGTGCCAGCAGTTTCAGGGGGGCCCTATACAATGAGCAGTTCTTC; CDR3 protein: CASSFRGALYNEQFF
V gene: TRBV15; D gene: -; J gene: TRBJ2-2; clone size: -; CDR3 DNA: TGTGCCACCAGCAGAGATCGAGGGACTTCGAACACCGGGGAGCTGTTTTTT; CDR3 protein: CATSRDRGTSNTGELFF
V gene: TRBV28; D gene: -; J gene: TRBJ2-3; clone size: -; CDR3 DNA: TGTGCCAGCAGTATCAAAACCAGGGGGGCCTGGACGCAGTATTTT; CDR3 protein: CASSIKTRGAWTQYF
V gene: TRBV2; D gene: TRBD1; J gene: TRBJ1-6; clone size: once; CDR3 DNA: TGTGCCAGCAGTGAAGGACAGGGGTGGTTACCCCTCCACTTT; CDR3 protein: CASSEGQGWLPLHF
V gene: TRBV4-3; D gene: -; J gene: TRBJ2-2; clone size: once; CDR3 DNA: TGCGCCAGCAGCCGTACCGCCGGGAGAGGGGCCGGGGAGCTGTTTTTT; CDR3 protein: CASSRTAGRGAGELFF
V gene: TRBV2; D gene: TRBD2; J gene: TRBJ2-1; clone size: -; CDR3 DNA: TGTGCCAGCAGACGTTCCGGGACTAGCACGGATGAGCAGTTCTTC; CDR3 protein: CASRRSGTSTDEQFF